Shown below are 26 T cell receptor beta chains from a single sample sequenced in a study of T cell responses to AZD1222 COVID-19 vaccine. The repertoire was sequenced with immunoSEQ multiplex PCR; TCRdb's copy has only in-frame clones and lacks some. This table has tens of thousands of clones, under 85% appearing once. Sequenced here: peripheral blood, sampled on day 0 of MenACWY control vaccination. The source of these receptors is an adult in good health.

This clone occurred a few times. V gene TRBV18 combines with J gene TRBJ2-1; TRBD2 matches at 11 bases. Trimming at V came to 2 bases and at J to 4 bases, leaving 7 bases not matched to a gene. CDR3 length: 17 amino acids. From germline, CDR1 is KGHSH and CDR2 LQKENI. The CDR3 DNA is TGTGCCAGCTCACCAGATACTAGCGGGAGTCCTTACAATGAGCAGTTCTTC. Translation: CASSPDTSGSPYNEQFF.

The V gene is TRBV9, the J gene TRBJ2-7; D may match TRBD1 or TRBD2 (6 bases each). The CDR3 is 14 residues long. Germline CDR1 SGDLS, CDR2 YYNGEE. Trimming took off 3 bases at V and 2 bases at J, with 12 bases between the two ends. CDR3 sequence reads: CASSEAGHPYEQYF. Written as DNA, the CDR3 is TGTGCCAGCAGCGAGGCGGGACACCCCTACGAGCAGTACTTC. The full variable domain, completed using reference TRBV9 and TRBJ2-7, is DSGVTQTPKHLITATGQRVTLRCSPRSGDLSVYWYQQSLDQGLQFLIQYYNGEERAKGNILERFSAQQFPDLHSELNLSSLELGDSALYFCASSEAGHPYEQYFGPGTRLTVT.

The rearrangement uses TRBV9 and TRBJ1-2; maybe TRBD1 (5 bases). Per germline, CDR1 SGDLS and CDR2 YYNGEE. The V and J ends lost 3 bases and 6 bases respectively, with 18 bases between them. CDR3 length: 15 residues. The CDR3 here is CASSGFSGGFNGYTF. DNA for the CDR3: TGTGCCAGCAGCGGCTTTAGCGGGGGTTTCAATGGCTACACCTTC.

The V call is TRBV19, the J call TRBJ2-3, with no clear D. The germline V and J ends were trimmed by 2 bases and 5 bases, with 14 bases remaining between them. CDR3 length: 15 amino acids. Germline lookup yields CDR1 LNHDA and CDR2 SQIVND (reference sequence). The CDR3, as DNA: TGTGCCAGTAGTATACTGTTTGCGTCCATAGATACGCAGTATTTT. It encodes CASSILFASIDTQYF.

The table lists this clone with a count of one. The V and J genes are TRBV30 and TRBJ1-2; D gene uncertain. CDR1 is GTSNPN, CDR2 SVGIG, per germline (reference sequence). This CDR3 has 11 amino acids. Trimming pared 3 bases from V and 1 base from J, leaving 3 bases between. The DNA for the CDR3 is TGTGCCTGGAGGCTTAACTATGGCTACACCTTC. It specifies CAWRLNYGYTF.

The chain uses TRBV18 and TRBJ2-1; 9 positions match TRBD2. This CDR3 spans 14 amino acids. Germline CDR1 KGHSH, CDR2 LQKENI. Trimming took 6 bases from V and 5 from J; bases not matched to a gene: 5. Here the CDR3 reads CASSQGLANNEQFF. CDR3 coding DNA: TGTGCCAGCTCCCAAGGACTAGCGAACAATGAGCAGTTCTTC.

The rearrangement joins TRBV12-5 to TRBJ2-3; maybe TRBD2 (5 bases). The CDR3 is 12 residues long. V dropped 6 bases and J dropped 8 bases, with 12 bases sitting between them. Per germline, CDR1 LGHNT and CDR2 FRNRAP. CDR3 nucleotide sequence: TGTGCTAGTGGGCCCGCGGAGGTTACGCAGTATTTT. This encodes CASGPAEVTQYF. Looking up the rest from reference TRBV12-5 and TRBJ2-3 gives the full variable domain: DARVTQTPRHKVTEMGQEVTMRCQPILGHNTVFWYRQTMMQGLELLAYFRNRAPLDDSGMPKDRFSAEMPDATLATLKIQPSEPRDSAVYFCASGPAEVTQYFGPGTRLTVL.

The J gene is TRBJ1-5, the V gene TRBV28; the D is unclear. V dropped 5 bases and J dropped 2 bases, with 13 bases sitting between them. CDR3 length: 15 residues. Germline V gives CDR1 MDHEN, CDR2 SYDVKM. Here the CDR3 reads CASSVSSGRNQPQHF. For the CDR3, the DNA is TGTGCCAGCAGTGTCTCCTCGGGCCGCAATCAGCCCCAGCATTTT. The full variable domain, in which reference TRBV28 and TRBJ1-5 provide the parts outside the CDR3, is DVKVTQSSRYLVKRTGEKVFLECVQDMDHENMFWYRQDPGLGLRLIYFSYDVKMKEKGDIPEGYSVSREKKERFSLILESASTNQTSMYLCASSVSSGRNQPQHFGDGTRLSIL.

This clone was seen only a few times. The chain recombines TRBV5-4 with TRBJ2-5; possible D gene TRBD2, 6 bases. The ends were cut back, 3 bases at V and 3 bases at J, with 15 bases in the middle. Germline CDR1 reads SGHNT; CDR2 reads YYREEE (reference sequence). This CDR3 has 15 amino acids. The CDR3 is CASSSQGGGKETQYF. The CDR3 nucleotides read TGTGCCAGCAGCTCCCAGGGAGGTGGGAAAGAGACCCAGTACTTC.

This clone was detected only a few times. Other DNA sequences in this specimen translate into the identical CDR3. In DNA, the CDR3 is TGTGCCAGCAGCTTACGACAGGGTGGCGAAAAACTGTTTTTT. This translates into CASSLRQGGEKLFF. The chain couples TRBV5-6 to TRBJ1-4; TRBD1 agrees at 7 bases. The CDR3 loop spans 14 amino acids. From germline, CDR1 is SGHDT and CDR2 YYEEEE. Trimming cost V 2 bases and J 8 bases; bases outside gene matches: 6.

The chain uses TRBV30 and TRBJ1-5, with D possibly being TRBD1 (5 bases). Germline V gives CDR1 GTSNPN, CDR2 SVGIG (reference sequence). The length of the CDR3 is 16 residues. V lost 2 bases and J lost 3, with 17 bases in between. The CDR3 DNA reads as TGTGCCTGGAGTCAGGGAGGGCCGTCGCACAATCAGCCCCAGCATTTT. Protein product: CAWSQGGPSHNQPQHF.

J is TRBJ1-4 and V is TRBV2; D ambiguous. The CDR3 is 11 residues long. In germline, CDR1 is SNHLY, CDR2 FYNNEI. V lost 5 bases and J 8 bases, leaving 6 bases between the germline ends. Written as DNA, the CDR3 is TGTGCCAGCAGTACAGAGGAAAAACTGTTTTTT. Translation: CASSTEEKLFF. Looking up the rest from reference TRBV2 and TRBJ1-4 gives the full variable domain: EPEVTQTPSHQVTQMGQEVILRCVPISNHLYFYWYRQILGQKVEFLVSFYNNEISEKSEIFDDQFSVERPDGSNFTLKIRSTKLEDSAMYFCASSTEEKLFFGSGTQLSVL.

The chain recombines TRBV11-2 with TRBJ1-1; tentatively, D is TRBD1 (6 bases). This CDR3 is 16 amino acids long. Per the germline V gene, CDR1 is SGHAT and CDR2 is FQNNGV. V lost 5 bases and J lost 4, with 20 bases in between. CDR3 loop: CASSVKLGGLGTEAFF. In DNA, the CDR3 is TGTGCCAGCAGCGTGAAACTGGGGGGCCTGGGCACTGAAGCTTTCTTT. The full variable domain, with the rest looked up from reference TRBV11-2 and TRBJ1-1, is EAGVAQSPRYKIIEKRQSVAFWCNPISGHATLYWYQQILGQGPKLLIQFQNNGVVDDSQLPKDRFSAERLKGVDSTLKIQPAKLEDSAVYLCASSVKLGGLGTEAFFGQGTRLTVV.

The genes are TRBV9 and TRBJ1-3; TRBD1 matches 8 bases. The length of the CDR3 is 16 residues. V was clipped by 2 bases and J by 2 bases; unmatched bases: 6. The V gene's germline CDR1 is SGDLS and CDR2 YYNGEE. The CDR3: CASSVKTGGTGNTIYF. The CDR3 DNA sequence: TGTGCCAGCAGCGTTAAAACAGGGGGGACTGGAAACACCATATATTTT.

The chain uses TRBV10-3 and TRBJ1-1; 7 bases fit TRBD1. This CDR3 region has 13 residues. V gave up 10 bases and J gave up 4 bases; unmatched junction bases: 9. Germline-derived CDR1 and CDR2 are ENHRY and SYGVKD. The CDR3: CATQGGRITEAFF. The CDR3 nucleotides are TGTGCCACCCAGGGGGGGCGAATCACTGAAGCTTTCTTT.

This chain uses TRBV12-3 or TRBV12-4 with TRBJ2-2; tentative D call: TRBD1 (5 bases). V was pared by 11 bases and J by 1 base, with 11 bases between. The CDR3 spans 13 residues. The CDR3 spells CAYRIRNTGELFF. For the CDR3, the DNA is TGTGCCTACAGGATTCGGAACACCGGGGAGCTGTTTTTT.

This clone is a singleton in its sample. The chain has TRBV3-1 (or the pseudogene TRBV3-2) and TRBJ2-7; 10 positions agree with TRBD2. V gave up 6 bases and J gave up 4 bases; unmatched junction bases: 15. Germline CDR1 and CDR2: LGHDT and YNNKEL (reference sequence). This CDR3 has 17 amino acids. The chain's CDR3 is CASRATSSGSMVYEQYF. The CDR3 DNA reads as TGTGCCAGCAGAGCCACCTCTAGCGGGAGCATGGTATACGAGCAGTACTTC.

The chain employs TRBV5-4 and TRBJ1-1; no clear D gene. Germline lookup yields CDR1 SGHNT and CDR2 YYREEE (reference sequence). The V end lost 3 bases, the J end lost 10 bases, and 19 bases lay between the germline ends. This CDR3 has 14 residues. The CDR3 DNA sequence: TGTGCCAGCAGCTCCCAATTGGTCGACTCCGGAGCTTTCTTT. This encodes CASSSQLVDSGAFF. Together with reference TRBV5-4 and TRBJ1-1, the CDR3 gives the full variable domain: ETGVTQSPTHLIKTRGQQVTLRCSSQSGHNTVSWYQQALGQGPQFIFQYYREEENGRGNFPPRFSGLQFPNYSSELNVNALELDDSALYLCASSSQLVDSGAFFGQGTRLTVV.

As DNA, the CDR3 is TGCAGTGCTAGTGGCCGACTTAACAATAACTATGGCTACACCTTC. It yields the protein CSASGRLNNNYGYTF. The V call is TRBV20-1, the J call TRBJ1-2; D unclear. The germline V gene has CDR1 DFQATT and CDR2 SNEGSKA (reference sequence). CDR3 length: 15 amino acids. With 3 bases removed from V and 1 base from J, the gap between germline ends came to 15 bases.

This sequence joins TRBV19 and TRBJ2-7, with 12 bases aligning to TRBD2. CDR1 is LNHDA and CDR2 is SQIVND in the germline V gene (reference sequence). V gave up 6 bases and J gave up 0 bases; unmatched junction bases: 3. The CDR3 extends over 15 amino acids. CDR3 region: CASRRTSGNSYEQYF. Written as DNA, the CDR3 is TGTGCCAGTAGAAGGACTAGCGGGAACTCCTACGAGCAGTACTTC.

The chain recombines TRBV20-1 with TRBJ1-2, with D uncertain. This CDR3 has 13 amino acids. Trimming removed 3 bases at V and 0 bases at J, with 8 bases between. From germline, CDR1 is DFQATT and CDR2 SNEGSKA (reference sequence). DNA for the CDR3: TGCAGTGCTAGTCCCGCGGCTAACTATGGCTACACCTTC. It is translated as CSASPAANYGYTF.

V and J are TRBV7-9 and TRBJ1-3; 8 nucleotides match TRBD1. The germline CDR1 and CDR2 sequences are SEHNR and FQNEAQ (reference sequence). V shed 5 bases, J shed 0 bases, and the junction held 9 bases outside the gene matches. CDR3 size: 17 residues. CDR3 loop: CASSPRTGRGSGNTIYF. CDR3 DNA: TGTGCCAGCAGCCCGCGGACAGGGCGGGGCTCTGGAAACACCATATATTTT.

The J gene is TRBJ1-5, the V gene TRBV6-1; unclear D gene. The germline gives CDR1 MNHNS, CDR2 SASEGT. CDR3 length equals 13 residues. Between the trimmed V and J ends, which lost 3 bases and 11 bases, there was a span of 14 bases. The CDR3 region is CASSEFSPEAQHF. Written as DNA, the CDR3 is TGTGCCAGCAGTGAGTTTTCCCCGGAGGCCCAGCATTTT.

This chain links TRBV5-1 with TRBJ1-2; maybe TRBD1 (6 bases). With 0 bases removed from V and 4 bases from J, the gap between germline ends came to 10 bases. Looked up from germline, CDR1 is SGHRS and CDR2 is YFSETQ. The CDR3 has 14 residues. The CDR3 nucleotides read TGCGCCAGCAGCTTGGCAGTCAGGGGCTATGGCTACACCTTC. This gives the protein CASSLAVRGYGYTF.

In this sample, this clone turned up a few times. J is TRBJ2-5 and V is TRBV19; the D gene is possibly TRBD1 (5 bases). The CDR3 is 14 residues long. The V gene lost 5 bases and the J gene lost 2 bases, with 12 bases spanning the gap. Per germline, CDR1 LNHDA and CDR2 SQIVND (reference sequence). CDR3 nucleotide sequence: TGTGCCAGTAGTGTCCAGGGATTACAAGAGACCCAGTACTTC. This encodes CASSVQGLQETQYF.

The chain is built from TRBV6-4 and TRBJ1-2; perhaps TRBD1 as D (5 bases). V lost 9 bases and J lost 7, with 12 bases in between. Germline V lookup: CDR1 MRHNA, CDR2 SNTAGT. The CDR3 is made up of 11 amino acids. The CDR3 here is CARFDSFGYTF. CDR3 nucleotide sequence: TGTGCCAGATTCGACAGTTTTGGCTACACCTTC.